A single sample gave rise to the 15 T cell receptor beta chains below, sequenced in a study of cytomegalovirus exposure and HLA in healthy donors. 60 Vbeta and 13 Jbeta primers were used in PCR. TCRdb keeps only in-frame clones here, not all; method: immunoSEQ multiplex PCR. The table has approximately 150,000 clones, 60% to 80% seen once; the top ten hold approximately 15%. The sequenced sample was PBMCs. The source of these receptors is a woman aged 40 to 55 in good health and CMV-seronegative.

This chain joins TRBV6-4 and TRBJ2-3; 15 bases align to TRBD2. This CDR3 region has 16 residues. The V and J ends lost 6 bases and 4 bases, in that order; junction bases with no gene match: 5. Germline V gene data show CDR1 as MRHNA and CDR2 as SNTAGT. The CDR3 DNA is TGTGCCAGCAGCCTCGGACTAGCGGGGGGGGCAGATACGCAGTATTTT. The encoded protein is CASSLGLAGGADTQYF.

The CDR3 reads CSAKGGEETQYF. CDR3 bases: TGCAGCGCCAAAGGCGGCGAAGAGACCCAGTACTTC. This chain connects TRBV29-1 to TRBJ2-5; D not resolved. This CDR3 spans 12 amino acids. V was pared by 7 bases and J by 3 bases, with 12 bases between. Germline V CDR1 and CDR2: SQVTM, ANQGSEA. Full variable domain (outside the CDR3, taken from reference TRBV29-1 and TRBJ2-5): SAVISQKPSRDICQRGTSLTIQCQVDSQVTMMFWYRQQPGQSLTLIATANQGSEATYESGFVIDKFPISRPNLTFSTLTVSNMSPEDSSIYLCSAKGGEETQYFGPGTRLLVL.

The chain joins TRBV7-9 to TRBJ2-5; TRBD2 might be the D (6 bases). V gave up 4 bases and J gave up 4 bases, with 13 bases separating them. Germline loops: CDR1 SEHNR, CDR2 FQNEAQ (reference sequence). The CDR3 has 14 amino acids. The CDR3 loop is CASSSLGGLETQYF. The CDR3 nucleotides read TGTGCCAGCAGCTCCCTCGGGGGTTTAGAGACCCAGTACTTC.

The CDR3 nucleotides read TGCGCCAGCAGCCGGGGCGGGGTGGGTAATGAGCAGTTCTTC. This translates into CASSRGGVGNEQFF. The chain employs TRBV4-3 and TRBJ2-1; D might be TRBD2 (6 bases). The CDR3 covers 14 residues. V was trimmed by 4 bases and J by 7 bases, leaving 14 bases between them. Germline V gene sequence: CDR1 LGHNA, CDR2 YSLEER.

The chain combines TRBV11-3 with TRBJ2-2; the D is unclear. The CDR3 contains 12 residues. Trimming stripped 5 bases from V and 9 bases from J, with 10 bases between. CDR1 SGHNT and CDR2 YENEEA come from the germline V gene. The CDR3 reads CASSPPSRELFF. In nucleotides, the CDR3 is TGTGCCAGCAGCCCCCCCTCCCGGGAGCTGTTTTTT.

The chain is built from TRBV9 and TRBJ2-7; D perhaps matches TRBD2 (7 bases). The V end lost 0 bases, the J end lost 6 bases, and 16 bases lay between the germline ends. The germline CDR1 and CDR2 sequences are SGDLS and YYNGEE. This CDR3 spans 15 amino acids. CDR3 amino acids: CASSVEGGGRGEQYF. CDR3 bases: TGTGCCAGCAGCGTAGAGGGGGGGGGTCGGGGCGAGCAGTACTTC.

The V call is TRBV5-1, the J call TRBJ2-3; 10 bases fit TRBD2. Germline values: CDR1 SGHRS, CDR2 YFSETQ. The length of the CDR3 is 16 residues. Losses at the gene ends were 7 bases for V and 1 base for J; bases not matched to a gene: 9. CDR3 region: CASRPGLAGGTDTQYF. Here the CDR3 DNA reads TGCGCCAGCCGACCTGGGCTAGCGGGGGGCACAGATACGCAGTATTTT. Full variable domain (remainder filled in from reference TRBV5-1 and TRBJ2-3): KAGVTQTPRYLIKTRGQQVTLSCSPISGHRSVSWYQQTPGQGLQFLFEYFSETQRNKGNFPGRFSGRQFSNSRSEMNVSTLELGDSALYLCASRPGLAGGTDTQYFGPGTRLTVL.

The chain employs TRBV7-9 and TRBJ1-4, with 8 bases matching TRBD1. The CDR3 runs to 14 residues. Germline V lookup: CDR1 SEHNR, CDR2 FQNEAQ (reference sequence). The J segment lost 5 bases and the V segment lost 8 bases, leaving 7 bases of the junction unmatched. The CDR3 sequence: CASRIGQGNEKLFF. The CDR3 DNA sequence: TGTGCCAGCCGAATAGGACAGGGAAATGAAAAACTGTTTTTT.

The V call is TRBV5-4, the J call TRBJ2-3, with 7 positions matching TRBD1. The junction had 10 bases not matched to a gene; V was cut back by 5 bases and J by 4 bases. The CDR3 has 15 residues. CDR1 and CDR2 (germline): SGHNT, YYREEE (reference sequence). The CDR3, as DNA: TGTGCCAGCAGGACTACCTTCACAGGGGCAGATACGCAGTATTTT. This gives the protein CASRTTFTGADTQYF.

The V gene is TRBV19, the J gene TRBJ1-2; D is unclear. The CDR3 covers 14 residues. Germline V gene lookup returns CDR1 LNHDA and CDR2 SQIVND (reference sequence). Between the trimmed V and J ends, which lost 4 bases and 5 bases, there was a span of 14 bases. CDR3 sequence reads: CASSTTQTRYGYTF. The DNA of the CDR3 is TGTGCCAGTAGTACGACACAAACACGTTATGGCTACACCTTC.

The chain recombines TRBV11-3 with TRBJ2-1, with a tentative D call TRBD2 (6 bases). Germline V CDR1 and CDR2: SGHNT, YENEEA. V was trimmed by 4 bases and J by 7 bases, leaving 14 bases between them. The CDR3 is made up of 14 amino acids. CDR3 protein: CASSYRDSRNEQFF. The CDR3, as DNA: TGTGCCAGCAGCTACCGGGACTCGCGGAATGAGCAGTTCTTC.

The V call is TRBV28, the J call TRBJ2-5; no firm D call. Looked up from germline, CDR1 is MDHEN and CDR2 is SYDVKM. V shed 3 bases and J shed 4 bases, with 3 bases lying between them. This CDR3 is built from 11 residues. CDR3 in amino acids: CASSFRETQYF. In DNA form, the CDR3 reads TGTGCCAGCAGTTTTAGAGAGACCCAGTACTTC.

The genes are TRBV11-3 and TRBJ2-3; TRBD2 matches at 8 bases. The junction had 6 bases not matched to a gene; V was cut back by 5 bases and J by 2 bases. This CDR3 is built from 15 residues. From germline, CDR1 is SGHNT and CDR2 YENEEA. CDR3 protein: CASSLSGAPTDTQYF. As DNA, the CDR3 is TGTGCCAGCAGCCTTAGCGGGGCCCCCACAGATACGCAGTATTTT.

There are a few counts of this clone. The junction departs from the called germline gene at one end, perhaps through a read error. The chain has TRBV11-2 and TRBJ2-4; D may be TRBD2 (5 bases). This CDR3 comprises 16 residues. Germline V lookup: CDR1 SGHAT, CDR2 FQNNGV. CDR3 nucleotides: TGTGCCAGCAGCTTAGCAGGATCTCTAGCCAAAAACAGTCAGTACTTC. Its protein product is CASSLAGSLAKNSQYF.

The V and J genes are TRBV11-1 and TRBJ2-3; D might be TRBD2 (6 bases). CDR1 and CDR2 from the germline V gene are SGHAT and FQDESV (reference sequence). CDR3 size: 17 residues. Trimming pared 1 base from V and 4 bases from J, leaving 18 bases between. CDR3 nucleotide sequence: TGTGCCAGCAGCTTAGGGAGCGGGCTTCGTTACGCAGATACGCAGTATTTT. This sequence encodes CASSLGSGLRYADTQYF.